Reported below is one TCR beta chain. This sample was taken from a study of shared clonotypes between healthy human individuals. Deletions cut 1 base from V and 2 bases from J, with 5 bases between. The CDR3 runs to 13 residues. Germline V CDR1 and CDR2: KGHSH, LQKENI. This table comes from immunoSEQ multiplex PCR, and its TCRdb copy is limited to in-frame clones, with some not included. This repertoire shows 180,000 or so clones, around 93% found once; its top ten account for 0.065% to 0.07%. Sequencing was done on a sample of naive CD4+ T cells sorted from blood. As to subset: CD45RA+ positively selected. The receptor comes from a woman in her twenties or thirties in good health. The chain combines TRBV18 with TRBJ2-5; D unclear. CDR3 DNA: TGTGCCAGCTCACCACAGGTACAAGAGACCCAGTACTTC. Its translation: CASSPQVQETQYF.